Detailed here is one T cell receptor beta chain. This specimen belongs to a study of cytomegalovirus exposure and HLA in healthy donors. The CDR3 contains 15 residues. PCR primers comprised 60 Vbeta and 13 Jbeta primers. Only in-frame clones appear in the TCRdb table, and some are missing; sequencing was by immunoSEQ multiplex PCR. Found here are some 150,000 clones, about 80% of them singletons; the top ten hold around 4%. Sequencing input: PBMCs. The V gene is TRBV12-2, the J gene TRBJ2-1; TRBD2 is the table's D call, not checked against the DNA. TRBV12-2 is a pseudogene segment. This TCR was recovered from a man aged 35 to 55 in good health and CMV-seropositive. CDR3 in amino acids: CASRGAGASHNEQFF. CDR3 nucleotide sequence: TGTGCAAGTCGCGGGGCGGGGGCCTCCCACAATGAGCAGTTCTTC.